Each of the 32 T cell receptor beta chains below was sequenced from the same sample in a study of blood T cells in healthy people across ages. Then a second PCR, running roughly 7 to 11 cycles, was carried out with a sample-barcoded 5' primer and a J-beta primer mix. TCRdb analysed the 5' RACE reads with MiXCR anew, one entry per CDR3 protein. The data contain 600,000 to 650,000 distinct CDR3 sequences, under 70% of them singletons. The sequenced sample consisted of blood. These receptors were collected from a man in his 60s in good health.

The chain has TRBV12-3 or TRBV12-4 and TRBJ2-5; D tentatively reads TRBD1 or TRBD2 (5 bases each). V was clipped by 3 bases and J by 5 bases, with 13 bases between them. The CDR3 covers 14 residues. CDR3 protein: CASSLRRGDETQYF. CDR3 sequence (DNA): TGTGCCAGCAGTTTGCGGCGAGGGGACGAGACCCAGTACTTC.

This clonotype was counted between two and nine times. The chain joins TRBV20-1 to TRBJ1-2; D gene ambiguous. CDR3 length equals 13 residues. V lost 0 bases, J lost 4 bases, and 9 bases lay in between. The V gene's germline CDR1 is DFQATT and CDR2 SNEGSKA (reference sequence). The CDR3: CSARETGFYGYTF. The CDR3 coding sequence is TGCAGTGCTAGAGAAACCGGCTTCTATGGCTACACCTTC.

Only a few counts were recorded for this clonotype. The chain is built from TRBV5-1 and TRBJ2-1; 11 nucleotides line up with TRBD2. There are 23 residues in the CDR3. Germline CDR1 is SGHRS and CDR2 is YFSETQ. Trimming removed 4 bases from V and 0 bases from J; junction bases left unmatched: 24. Here the CDR3 reads CASSNQDVAGGLLNTNSYNEQFF. The CDR3 coding sequence is TGCGCCAGCAGCAACCAGGACGTAGCGGGGGGGCTTTTAAACACTAACTCCTACAATGAGCAGTTCTTC. Complete variable domain (other parts from reference TRBV5-1 and TRBJ2-1): KAGVTQTPRYLIKTRGQQVTLSCSPISGHRSVSWYQQTPGQGLQFLFEYFSETQRNKGNFPGRFSGRQFSNSRSEMNVSTLELGDSALYLCASSNQDVAGGLLNTNSYNEQFFGPGTRLTVL.

This clonotype occurred a few times. The rearrangement joins TRBV18 to TRBJ2-4; tentatively, D is TRBD1 (6 bases). The end of the DNA is better explained by TRBJ2-5, so the J call may be wrong. CDR1 KGHSH and CDR2 LQKENI come from the germline V gene. CDR3 size: 15 residues. DNA for the CDR3: TGTGCCAGCTCAGCACAGGGAATTGATGGAGAGACCCAGTACTTC. This encodes CASSAQGIDGETQYF.

The CDR3 sequence is CSVSIGVSQETQYF. In DNA form, the CDR3 reads TGCAGCGTTTCCATCGGGGTGAGCCAAGAGACCCAGTACTTC. The rearrangement uses TRBV29-1 and TRBJ2-5; a weak D match, TRBD2 (5 bases). The germline CDR1 and CDR2 sequences are SQVTM and ANQGSEA. The CDR3 is 14 amino acids. The V end was cut by 5 bases, the J end by 1 base, with 14 bases between.

The rearrangement uses TRBV14 and TRBJ1-1; D is unresolved. V lost 0 bases and J 8 bases, leaving 10 bases between the germline ends. Germline assignment: CDR1 SGHDN and CDR2 FVKESK. The length of the CDR3 is 13 residues. The CDR3 sequence: CASSQERVGEAFF. The DNA for the CDR3 is TGTGCCAGCAGCCAAGAAAGGGTAGGCGAAGCTTTCTTT.

The chain combines TRBV3-1 with TRBJ2-7; D is uncertain. The J call may be mistaken, given a closer DNA end match to TRBJ2-4. Germline-derived CDR1 and CDR2 are LGHDT and YNNKEL (reference sequence). The CDR3 totals 16 residues. The CDR3 here is CASSQVSRLAKNIQYF. The DNA of the CDR3 is TGTGCCAGCAGCCAAGTTAGCAGACTAGCCAAAAACATTCAGTACTTC.

This clonotype came up a few times. The rearrangement uses TRBV2 and TRBJ1-2; D ambiguous. Trimming stripped 3 bases from V and 0 bases from J, with 8 bases between. Germline loops: CDR1 SNHLY, CDR2 FYNNEI. The CDR3 is made up of 14 amino acids. CDR3 DNA: TGTGCCAGCAGTGATCTAGGGTCTAACTATGGCTACACCTTC. Residues: CASSDLGSNYGYTF.

This clonotype was seen a few times. The rearrangement links TRBV5-1 to TRBJ2-1; 10 bases match TRBD1. CDR3 length equals 14 residues. Germline lookup yields CDR1 SGHRS and CDR2 YFSETQ. The ends lost 6 bases at V and 5 bases at J; junction bases unmatched: 5. CDR3 amino acids: CASNPDRGNNEQFF. As DNA, the CDR3 is TGCGCCAGCAATCCGGACAGGGGGAACAATGAGCAGTTCTTC.

The chain has TRBV3-1 and TRBJ1-1; D gene uncertain. Germline V gene data show CDR1 as LGHDT and CDR2 as YNNKEL (reference sequence). V was pared by 0 bases and J by 7 bases, with 9 bases between. This CDR3 is 13 amino acids long. In DNA, the CDR3 is TGTGCCAGCAGCCAAGATATTGTGAATGAAGCTTTCTTT. Translating gives CASSQDIVNEAFF.

The chain employs TRBV5-6 and TRBJ2-4, with TRBD1 identical over 7 bases. Germline CDR1 reads SGHDT; CDR2 reads YYEEEE. V lost 4 bases to trimming and J lost 2 bases; unmatched junction nucleotides: 3. The CDR3 sequence is 14 residues long. CDR3 sequence: CASSRGQTKNIQYF. DNA of the CDR3: TGTGCCAGCAGCCGGGGACAGACCAAAAACATTCAGTACTTC.

This chain links TRBV28 with TRBJ2-5, with 9 bases matching TRBD2. CDR3 length: 13 amino acids. Germline V CDR1 and CDR2: MDHEN, SYDVKM. The V segment lost 9 bases and the J segment 5 bases; nucleotides outside the gene matches: 7. As DNA, the CDR3 is TGTGCCAGTATGCGGGGGGGAGTGGAGACCCAGTACTTC. Translated: CASMRGGVETQYF.

This clonotype was detected only a few times. The gene calls are TRBV21-1 and TRBJ2-4; TRBD2 is the table's D call and was not checked against the DNA. TRBV21-1 constitutes a pseudogene. The CDR3 covers 20 residues. This CDR3 reads CASSKVSTPMIGGSKNIQYF. DNA for the CDR3: TGTGCCAGCAGCAAAGTCTCTACCCCGATGATTGGCGGGTCCAAAAACATTCAGTACTTC.

This chain uses TRBV27 with TRBJ1-2, with D tentatively TRBD1 (5 bases). Germline V CDR1 and CDR2: MNHEY, SMNVEV (reference sequence). This CDR3 comprises 15 residues. The V end lost 5 bases, the J end lost 4 bases, and 17 bases lay between the germline ends. The CDR3 bases are TGTGCCAGCAGTCCCGGCAGGGTAAAAGGCTATGGCTACACCTTC. This encodes CASSPGRVKGYGYTF.

V is TRBV19 and J is TRBJ1-5; no firm D call. This CDR3 is 13 amino acids long. The ends were cut back, 11 bases at V and 6 bases at J, with 17 bases in the middle. The V gene's germline CDR1 is LNHDA and CDR2 SQIVND (reference sequence). The CDR3 loop reads CAAPPAPRQPQHF. The CDR3 region has the DNA TGTGCCGCCCCCCCGGCTCCTCGTCAGCCCCAGCATTTT.

This clonotype appeared a few times. DNA for the CDR3: TGTGCCAGCAGCCAACGTGTAGGGAACAACAATGAGCAGTTCTTC. Amino acids: CASSQRVGNNNEQFF. The chain uses TRBV3-1 and TRBJ2-1, with D unclear. The germline V gene has CDR1 LGHDT and CDR2 YNNKEL (reference sequence). The ends were cut back, 2 bases at V and 5 bases at J, with 13 bases in the middle. The CDR3 sequence is 15 residues long.

The chain recombines TRBV28 with TRBJ2-1, with a weak D call TRBD1 (5 bases). This CDR3 is 12 amino acids long. Germline lookup yields CDR1 MDHEN and CDR2 SYDVKM. Trimming left V 5 bases short and J 7 bases short, with 9 bases between. The CDR3 DNA follows: TGTGCCAGCAGTCCCAGGGTTAATGAGCAGTTCTTC. It encodes CASSPRVNEQFF.

J is TRBJ2-1 and V is TRBV20-1, with TRBD1 matching 8 bases. The CDR3 totals 15 residues. Per the germline V gene, CDR1 is DFQATT and CDR2 is SNEGSKA (reference sequence). Unmatched junction bases numbered 8, after V lost 6 bases and J lost 1 base. The CDR3 coding sequence is TGCAGTGCCCGCCGGGACAGGCCTTCCTACAATGAGCAGTTCTTC. As protein: CSARRDRPSYNEQFF.

This clonotype was counted ten times or more. This rearrangement joins TRBV6-2 or TRBV6-3 to TRBJ2-3; 8 nucleotides line up with TRBD1. Germline loops: CDR1 MNHEY, CDR2 SVGEGT. After removal of 5 bases from V and 1 base from J, the junction contained 11 bases not matched to a gene. The CDR3 runs to 17 residues. Here the CDR3 DNA reads TGTGCCAGCAGTCCCTATAGACAGGGGACCCGCACAGATACGCAGTATTTT. Protein product: CASSPYRQGTRTDTQYF.

The chain couples TRBV7-2 to TRBJ2-3; 11 positions agree with TRBD2. CDR1 and CDR2 from the germline V gene are SGHTA and FQGNSA. V gave up 5 bases and J gave up 3 bases; unmatched junction bases: 7. The CDR3 loop spans 16 amino acids. In DNA, the CDR3 is TGTGCCAGCAGCCAGGTAGCGGGGGGGCCTACAGATACGCAGTATTTT. Translation: CASSQVAGGPTDTQYF.

This chain joins TRBV4-1 and TRBJ2-5, with D uncertain. This CDR3 spans 13 amino acids. V lost 4 bases to trimming and J lost 1 base, with 7 bases between them. Germline V gene lookup returns CDR1 MGHRA and CDR2 YSYEKL. The CDR3 sequence is CASSRAVQETQYF. DNA of the CDR3: TGCGCCAGCAGCCGGGCCGTCCAAGAGACCCAGTACTTC.

The chain employs TRBV7-2 and TRBJ2-3, with TRBD1 matching 12 bases. Per the germline V gene, CDR1 is SGHTA and CDR2 is FQGNSA. The trim removed 6 bases at V and 4 bases at J, leaving 8 bases unmatched. This CDR3 has 16 residues. DNA for the CDR3: TGTGCCAGCAGGCAAACCGGGACAGGGGGCGCAGATACGCAGTATTTT. This translates into CASRQTGTGGADTQYF.

The rearrangement links TRBV24-1 to TRBJ2-1; a possible D gene is TRBD1 (5 bases). The CDR3 totals 13 residues. CDR1 and CDR2 (germline): KGHDR, SFDVKD. Trimming pared 1 base from V and 7 bases from J, leaving 7 bases between. CDR3 region: CATSDFRANEQFF. The CDR3 region has the DNA TGTGCCACCAGTGATTTCAGGGCAAATGAGCAGTTCTTC.

This clonotype was detected only a few times. This sequence joins TRBV7-2 and TRBJ2-1; TRBD2 matches 8 bases. Per the germline V gene, CDR1 is SGHTA and CDR2 is FQGNSA. The CDR3 is 16 residues long. V lost 2 bases to trimming and J lost 3 bases; unmatched junction nucleotides: 6. CDR3 region: CASSLPGTSIYNEQFF. CDR3 in DNA: TGTGCCAGCAGCTTACCCGGGACTAGTATCTACAATGAGCAGTTCTTC.

This chain links TRBV10-3 with TRBJ2-5, with D perhaps TRBD1 (6 bases). V was shortened by 6 bases and J by 0 bases, with 11 bases between the two germline ends. The CDR3 is made up of 14 amino acids. Germline V gene sequence: CDR1 ENHRY, CDR2 SYGVKD. The CDR3 nucleotides read TGTGCCATCAGGGGGGCCGGGTACCAAGAGACCCAGTACTTC. Its translation is CAIRGAGYQETQYF.

The chain uses TRBV3-1 and TRBJ1-5, with 7 bases that match TRBD1. The CDR3 runs to 14 residues. Trimming took 4 bases from V and 3 from J; bases not matched to a gene: 3. Germline V gene lookup returns CDR1 LGHDT and CDR2 YNNKEL (reference sequence). CDR3 sequence: CASSRDRDNQPQHF. In DNA, the CDR3 is TGTGCCAGCAGCCGTGACAGGGACAATCAGCCCCAGCATTTT.

The chain employs TRBV9 and TRBJ1-1; D perhaps matches TRBD1 (6 bases). CDR3 size: 15 residues. Deletions cut 4 bases from V and 5 bases from J, with 18 bases between. Germline CDR1 SGDLS, CDR2 YYNGEE. CDR3 nucleotide sequence: TGTGCCAGCAGCTCACTGGGGGCAGGGAGGACTGAAGCTTTCTTT. Translation gives CASSSLGAGRTEAFF.

This chain uses TRBV5-6 with TRBJ1-2, with unresolved D. Trimming removed 0 bases from V and 5 bases from J, with 14 bases in between. The CDR3 totals 15 residues. CDR1 is SGHDT, CDR2 YYEEEE, per germline. The CDR3, as DNA: TGTGCCAGCAGCTTGGAGCGGCAGGTGGGGTATGGCTACACCTTC. Amino acids: CASSLERQVGYGYTF.

This clonotype showed up just once. The V gene is TRBV20-1, the J gene TRBJ2-1; 8 bases align to TRBD2. Germline CDR1 and CDR2: DFQATT and SNEGSKA (reference sequence). The CDR3 spans 15 residues. V lost 5 bases and J lost 0; bases outside the gene matches: 6. The CDR3 reads CSAGGGGSSYNEQFF. The CDR3 nucleotides are TGCAGTGCTGGGGGCGGGGGGAGCTCCTACAATGAGCAGTTCTTC.

V is TRBV20-1 and J is TRBJ2-5, with D tentatively TRBD2 (6 bases). The CDR3 covers 13 residues. V shed 1 base and J shed 5 bases, with 11 bases lying between them. CDR1 is DFQATT and CDR2 is SNEGSKA in the germline V gene (reference sequence). In nucleotides, the CDR3 is TGCAGTGCTAGAGCGGCGGGGCCGGAGACCCAGTACTTC. Protein product: CSARAAGPETQYF.

This clonotype was picked up one time. A much more abundant neighbour one base away suggests this may be a read error. The rearrangement uses TRBV29-1 and TRBJ2-7, with D possibly called TRBD1 or TRBD2 (5 bases each). Germline V gene data show CDR1 as SQVTM and CDR2 as ANQGSEA. The CDR3 loop spans 15 amino acids. The CDR3, as DNA: TGCAGCGTTGAACTGGGGGAAACGAGCTCCTACGGGCAGTACTTC. Translating gives CSVELGETSSYGQYF.

This clonotype was counted only a few times. Sequence at one end of the junction differs from germline and may be a read error. The chain carries TRBV12-3 or TRBV12-4 and TRBJ1-1; perhaps TRBD1 as D (5 bases). CDR3 size: 13 residues. CDR3 sequence (DNA): TGTGCCAGCAGTTTAACAGGAAACAGTGAAGCTTTCTTT. This encodes CASSLTGNSEAFF.